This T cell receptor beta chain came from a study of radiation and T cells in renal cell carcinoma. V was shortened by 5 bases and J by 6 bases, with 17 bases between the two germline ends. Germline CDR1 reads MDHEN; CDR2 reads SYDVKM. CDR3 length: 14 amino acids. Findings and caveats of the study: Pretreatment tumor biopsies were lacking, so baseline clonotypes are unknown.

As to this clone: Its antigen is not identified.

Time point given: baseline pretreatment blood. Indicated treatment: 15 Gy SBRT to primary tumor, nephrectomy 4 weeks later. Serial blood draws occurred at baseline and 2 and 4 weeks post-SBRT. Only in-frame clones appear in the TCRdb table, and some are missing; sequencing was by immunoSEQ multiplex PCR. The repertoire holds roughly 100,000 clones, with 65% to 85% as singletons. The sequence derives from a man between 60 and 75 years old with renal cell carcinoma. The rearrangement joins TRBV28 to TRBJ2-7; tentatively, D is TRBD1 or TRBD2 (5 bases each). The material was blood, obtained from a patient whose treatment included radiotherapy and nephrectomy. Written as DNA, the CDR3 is TGTGCCAGCAGTGGGGACGGCTGGGGGTCCGAGCAGTACTTC. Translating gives CASSGDGWGSEQYF.